The rows below give T cell receptor beta chains drawn from one sample of a study of cytomegalovirus exposure and HLA in healthy donors. The method was immunoSEQ multiplex PCR; TCRdb's version includes in-frame clones alone and lacks a portion of them. The sample lists 130,000 to 150,000 clones, 60% to 85% occurring once. The sample was PBMCs. The receptors here all came from a middle-aged man in good health and CMV-seropositive. CDR3s include the opening cysteine and the closing phenylalanine or tryptophan. Fields, in order: J gene, V gene, clone size, D gene, CDR3 protein, CDR3 DNA. D genes are given only for firm matches. Clone size appears in some rows only: once, few, many, or a class for an expanded clone.

J gene: TRBJ2-7
V gene: TRBV5-6
clone size: .
D gene: .
CDR3 protein: CASSLEQISYEQYF
CDR3 DNA: TGTGCCAGCAGCTTGGAACAGATCTCCTACGAGCAGTACTTC

J gene: TRBJ1-2
V gene: TRBV7-2
clone size: once
D gene: .
CDR3 protein: CASSLVPTGLDGYTF
CDR3 DNA: TGTGCCAGCAGCTTAGTTCCCACAGGGCTGGATGGCTACACCTTC

J gene: TRBJ1-5
V gene: TRBV6-1
clone size: few
D gene: .
CDR3 protein: CASSDPGNSNQPQHF
CDR3 DNA: TGTGCCAGCAGTGATCCCGGGAATAGCAATCAGCCCCAGCATTTT

J gene: TRBJ2-3
V gene: TRBV18
clone size: few
D gene: TRBD1
CDR3 protein: CASSPRRQGDTDTQYF
CDR3 DNA: TGTGCCAGCTCACCACGCCGACAGGGTGACACAGATACGCAGTATTTT

J gene: TRBJ2-3
V gene: TRBV6-5
clone size: .
D gene: TRBD2
CDR3 protein: CASSYWLAGSTDTQYF
CDR3 DNA: TGTGCCAGCAGTTACTGGCTAGCGGGAAGCACAGATACGCAGTATTTT

J gene: TRBJ2-1
V gene: TRBV6-1
clone size: once
D gene: TRBD2
CDR3 protein: CASSEAAGVPYNEQFF
CDR3 DNA: TGTGCCAGCAGTGAAGCGGCGGGAGTACCCTACAATGAGCAGTTCTTC

J gene: TRBJ2-7
V gene: TRBV5-6
clone size: .
D gene: TRBD2
CDR3 protein: CASSLGSGRGYEQYF
CDR3 DNA: TGTGCCAGCAGCTTGGGTAGCGGGAGAGGCTACGAGCAGTACTTC

J gene: TRBJ1-1
V gene: TRBV7-3
clone size: .
D gene: .
CDR3 protein: CASSLTGHTEAFF
CDR3 DNA: TGTGCCAGCAGCCTCACGGGTCACACTGAAGCTTTCTTT

J gene: TRBJ2-3
V gene: TRBV11-2
clone size: few
D gene: TRBD2
CDR3 protein: CASSQDSLAESTDTQYF
CDR3 DNA: TGTGCCAGCAGCCAAGATTCACTAGCGGAAAGCACAGATACGCAGTATTTT

J gene: TRBJ2-2
V gene: TRBV5-4
clone size: few
D gene: .
CDR3 protein: CASSLDGRSTGELFF
CDR3 DNA: TGTGCCAGCAGCTTGGATGGGAGGAGCACCGGGGAGCTGTTTTTT

J gene: TRBJ2-4
V gene: TRBV5-1
clone size: .
D gene: .
CDR3 protein: CASSLSASGAQKNIQYF
CDR3 DNA: TGCGCCAGCAGCTTGAGTGCCTCAGGGGCCCAAAAAAACATTCAGTACTTC

J gene: TRBJ1-1
V gene: TRBV13
clone size: .
D gene: .
CDR3 protein: CASSPGGATEAFF
CDR3 DNA: TGTGCCAGCAGCCCCGGGGGGGCCACTGAAGCTTTCTTT

J gene: TRBJ2-7
V gene: TRBV7-9
clone size: .
D gene: TRBD2
CDR3 protein: CASSLGLAGGFHEQYF
CDR3 DNA: TGTGCCAGCAGCTTAGGGCTAGCGGGAGGTTTTCACGAGCAGTACTTC

J gene: TRBJ2-7
V gene: TRBV30
clone size: .
D gene: .
CDR3 protein: CACYGAPSYEQYF
CDR3 DNA: TGTGCCTGTTACGGAGCCCCCTCCTACGAGCAGTACTTC

J gene: TRBJ2-1
V gene: TRBV6-5
clone size: once
D gene: TRBD2
CDR3 protein: CASRSTSGSNNEQFF
CDR3 DNA: TGTGCCAGCAGATCGACTAGCGGGAGCAACAATGAGCAGTTCTTC

J gene: TRBJ1-2
V gene: TRBV25-1
clone size: .
D gene: TRBD1
CDR3 protein: CASSEYKRTGPYGYTF
CDR3 DNA: TGTGCCAGCAGTGAATATAAGAGGACAGGGCCCTATGGCTACACCTTC

J gene: TRBJ1-1
V gene: TRBV4-1
clone size: .
D gene: TRBD1
CDR3 protein: CASSQEQDRAIFF
CDR3 DNA: TGCGCCAGCAGCCAAGAGCAGGACAGGGCGATTTTCTTT

J gene: TRBJ2-5
V gene: TRBV5-4
clone size: once
D gene: TRBD2
CDR3 protein: CASSPRAGGPGETQYF
CDR3 DNA: TGTGCCAGCAGCCCGAGAGCGGGAGGGCCGGGGGAGACCCAGTACTTC

J gene: TRBJ2-3
V gene: TRBV7-9
clone size: .
D gene: TRBD1
CDR3 protein: CASSSTIRGRSTDTQYF
CDR3 DNA: TGTGCCAGCAGCTCGACGATCAGGGGGCGCTCAACAGATACGCAGTATTTT

J gene: TRBJ2-3
V gene: TRBV5-1
clone size: few
D gene: TRBD2
CDR3 protein: CASSLVAGVTDTQYF
CDR3 DNA: TGCGCCAGCAGCTTGGTAGCGGGAGTCACAGATACGCAGTATTTT

J gene: TRBJ2-7
V gene: TRBV14
clone size: .
D gene: TRBD2
CDR3 protein: CASRLTSGNQQYF
CDR3 DNA: TGTGCCAGCAGACTAACTAGCGGGAATCAGCAGTACTTC

J gene: TRBJ1-5
V gene: TRBV4-2
clone size: .
D gene: .
CDR3 protein: CASSQDAAGGGGEWPQHF
CDR3 DNA: TGTGCCAGCAGCCAAGATGCGGCGGGAGGGGGGGGCGAATGGCCCCAGCATTTT